The 23 T cell receptor beta chains listed next were all sequenced from one sample in a study of CD8+ T cells in alopecia areata. cDNA prepared by RNA extraction and subsequent reverse transcription served as the template for sequencing. Profiling relied on immunoSEQ multiplex PCR, and the TCRdb table lists in-frame clones only, not all of them. The table has roughly 220,000 clones, 35% to 40% seen once. The treatment is: oral pan-JAK inhibitor, 5-10 mg twice daily. Sequencing was performed on CD4+ T cells sorted from blood, taken between weeks 30 and 35, from a patient treated with tofacitinib. The receptors shown here come from a human donor with alopecia areata.

This clone was detected a few times. The V and J genes are TRBV30 and TRBJ2-1; the match to TRBD2 covers 7 bases. The CDR3 has 15 residues. Trimming took 4 bases from V and 12 from J; bases not matched to a gene: 18. Looked up from germline, CDR1 is GTSNPN and CDR2 is SVGIG (reference sequence). For the CDR3, the DNA is TGTGCCTGGACGGTTGGAACGGGAGGCCGATCTACGCAGTTCTTC. Its protein product is CAWTVGTGGRSTQFF.

This clone was detected once. The gene calls are TRBV7-2 and TRBJ1-1, with D possibly being TRBD1 (5 bases). Per the germline V gene, CDR1 is SGHTA and CDR2 is FQGNSA. Trimming left V 5 bases short and J 2 bases short, with 12 bases between. This CDR3 comprises 14 residues. The CDR3 DNA reads TGTGCCAGCAGCGTGACAGCCCCTAACACTGAAGCTTTCTTT. Amino acid sequence: CASSVTAPNTEAFF.

The chain recombines TRBV27 with TRBJ1-2; 9 bases match TRBD1. This CDR3 is built from 14 residues. The germline V gene encodes CDR1 MNHEY and CDR2 SMNVEV (reference sequence). With 9 bases clipped from V and 3 bases from J, the junction kept 8 bases outside the gene matches. Written as DNA, the CDR3 is TGTGCCAGGAGACAGGGGGTTATCGACTATGGCTACACCTTC. It encodes CARRQGVIDYGYTF.

The chain carries TRBV4-1 and TRBJ1-1; D is perhaps TRBD1 (5 bases). Trimming removed 3 bases at V and 9 bases at J, with 20 bases between. CDR3 length: 15 amino acids. The germline V gene encodes CDR1 MGHRA and CDR2 YSYEKL. The DNA of the CDR3 is TGCGCCAGCAGCCACCCACGCTCAGGGCCCCAGCAAGCTTTCTTT. Translating gives CASSHPRSGPQQAFF.

This chain uses TRBV5-6 with TRBJ2-3; possibly TRBD1 for D (6 bases). Trimming took 2 bases from V and 4 from J, leaving 17 bases between them. Germline lookup yields CDR1 SGHDT and CDR2 YYEEEE. CDR3 length equals 16 residues. Here the CDR3 DNA reads TGTGCCAGCAGCTTTGACAGGATGCTCCGGTCAGATACGCAGTATTTT. Amino acids: CASSFDRMLRSDTQYF.

This clone was seen ten or more times. The chain is built from TRBV6-1 and TRBJ1-2, with no clear D. CDR3 length equals 13 residues. Germline-derived CDR1 and CDR2 are MNHNS and SASEGT. Trimming left V 5 bases short and J 2 bases short, with 9 bases between. CDR3 sequence: CASSFGSNYGYTF. The CDR3 bases are TGTGCCAGCAGTTTTGGCTCGAACTATGGCTACACCTTC.

The gene calls are TRBV4-1 and TRBJ2-3; 7 bases fit TRBD2. Trimming removed 0 bases from V and 2 bases from J; junction bases left unmatched: 5. Germline loops: CDR1 MGHRA, CDR2 YSYEKL. The CDR3 is 16 residues long. This chain's CDR3 is CASSQDRAGYTDTQYF. CDR3 bases: TGCGCCAGCAGCCAAGACCGAGCGGGATACACAGATACGCAGTATTTT.

This clone was seen more than once but under ten times. The chain is built from TRBV9 and TRBJ1-6; D is perhaps TRBD1 (6 bases). This CDR3 has 15 amino acids. The germline V and J ends were trimmed by 0 bases and 7 bases, with 11 bases remaining between them. Per the germline V gene, CDR1 is SGDLS and CDR2 is YYNGEE. The CDR3 nucleotides read TGTGCCAGCAGCGTAGGGGACATCCCGAATTCACCCCTCCACTTT. Translation gives CASSVGDIPNSPLHF.

This clone was recorded many times. V and J are TRBV10-2 and TRBJ1-5; TRBD1 matches 8 bases. The CDR3 contains 12 residues. Trimming removed 9 bases from V and 2 bases from J; junction bases left unmatched: 0. CDR1 and CDR2 (germline): WSHSY, SAAADI. The CDR3: CARDRGNQPQHF. In DNA, the CDR3 is TGCGCCAGGGACAGGGGCAATCAGCCCCAGCATTTT.

The table lists this clone with a few counts. The chain uses TRBV30 and TRBJ2-7; 8 bases map to TRBD1. CDR1 and CDR2 from the germline V gene are GTSNPN and SVGIG (reference sequence). The junction had 8 bases not matched to a gene; V was cut back by 0 bases and J by 7 bases. The CDR3 runs to 14 residues. This CDR3 reads CAWSVGQGAWEQYF. CDR3 nucleotides: TGTGCCTGGAGTGTAGGGCAGGGGGCATGGGAGCAGTACTTC. Drawing the rest from reference TRBV30 and TRBJ2-7, the complete variable domain is SQTIHQWPATLVQPVGSPLSLECTVEGTSNPNLYWYRQAAGRGLQLLFYSVGIGQISSEVPQNLSASRPQDRQFILSSKKLLLSDSGFYLCAWSVGQGAWEQYFGPGTRLTVT.

This chain uses TRBV29-1 with TRBJ2-7; D gene uncertain. V lost 6 bases and J lost 1, with 10 bases in between. The CDR3 extends over 12 amino acids. Germline V gene sequence: CDR1 SQVTM, CDR2 ANQGSEA. This CDR3 is CSVFTSSYEQYF. CDR3 nucleotide sequence: TGCAGCGTCTTCACATCTTCCTACGAGCAGTACTTC.

This clone was seen many times. V is TRBV30 and J is TRBJ1-2; D remains ambiguous. V shed 2 bases and J shed 7 bases, with 8 bases lying between them. There are 11 residues in the CDR3. In germline, CDR1 is GTSNPN, CDR2 SVGIG (reference sequence). The DNA for the CDR3 is TGTGCCTGGAGTCGCGAATCTGGCTACACCTTC. Its protein product is CAWSRESGYTF.

This chain uses TRBV27 with TRBJ1-2; D not certain. Germline assignment: CDR1 MNHEY and CDR2 SMNVEV (reference sequence). The ends were cut back, 6 bases at V and 5 bases at J, with 13 bases in the middle. CDR3 length: 13 amino acids. The CDR3 protein is CASRYGEGYGYTF. As DNA, the CDR3 is TGTGCCAGCAGATACGGCGAAGGGTATGGCTACACCTTC.

The V call is TRBV5-1, the J call TRBJ1-2; D gene ambiguous. Trimming removed 2 bases from V and 6 bases from J, with 8 bases in between. The V gene's germline CDR1 is SGHRS and CDR2 YFSETQ. This CDR3 has 12 residues. The CDR3: CASSLSEDGYTF. In nucleotides, the CDR3 is TGCGCCAGCAGCTTATCAGAAGATGGCTACACCTTC.

The gene calls are TRBV4-1 and TRBJ1-2; no reliable D call. Germline values: CDR1 MGHRA, CDR2 YSYEKL. This CDR3 has 14 amino acids. Trimming pared 1 base from V and 2 bases from J, leaving 8 bases between. The DNA for the CDR3 is TGCGCCAGCAGCCAAGTTGGCACGAACTATGGCTACACCTTC. It yields the protein CASSQVGTNYGYTF.

This clone occurred a few times. The V and J genes are TRBV7-9 and TRBJ1-4; D not certain. The CDR3 has 15 residues. Germline lookup yields CDR1 SEHNR and CDR2 FQNEAQ (reference sequence). Deletions cut 1 base from V and 0 bases from J, with 6 bases between. CDR3 residues: CASSLDGTTNEKLFF. The CDR3 DNA follows: TGTGCCAGCAGCTTAGATGGGACAACTAATGAAAAACTGTTTTTT.

This chain links TRBV6-1 with TRBJ1-1, with 8 bases identical to TRBD1. Germline V gives CDR1 MNHNS, CDR2 SASEGT. The CDR3 sequence is 15 residues long. With 4 bases clipped from V and 1 base from J, the junction kept 5 bases outside the gene matches. CDR3 DNA sequence: TGTGCCAGCAGTGCCCAGGGGGCCCGGAACACTGAAGCTTTCTTT. This codes for CASSAQGARNTEAFF.

The CDR3 spells CASSLGLAGAENTQYF. The CDR3 coding sequence is TGTGCCAGCAGTTTGGGACTAGCGGGCGCTGAGAATACGCAGTATTTT. The chain couples TRBV2 to TRBJ2-3; 12 bases align to TRBD2. The CDR3 sequence is 16 residues long. Germline V CDR1 and CDR2: SNHLY, FYNNEI. V lost 5 bases to trimming and J lost 7 bases; unmatched junction nucleotides: 10.

The V gene is TRBV10-3, the J gene TRBJ2-5, with 9 bases that match TRBD1. CDR3 length: 14 amino acids. Germline V gives CDR1 ENHRY, CDR2 SYGVKD. Germline trimming cut 6 bases from V and 1 base from J; bases unmatched to any gene: 3. This CDR3 is CAISRGQGQETQYF. The CDR3 DNA sequence: TGTGCCATCAGCCGGGGACAGGGCCAAGAGACCCAGTACTTC.

This sequence joins TRBV7-9 and TRBJ2-1; 12 bases match TRBD2. CDR3 length: 13 amino acids. With V trimmed by 11 bases and J by 10 bases, 9 bases remained unmatched. Germline assignment: CDR1 SEHNR and CDR2 FQNEAQ (reference sequence). CDR3 DNA: TGTGCCGGCCGACTAGCGGGAGCCGGGGAGCAGTTCTTC. It codes for CAGRLAGAGEQFF.

There are a few counts of this clone. J is TRBJ1-1 and V is TRBV29-1; D is unclear. The CDR3 consists of 12 residues. Germline V lookup: CDR1 SQVTM, CDR2 ANQGSEA. Between the trimmed V and J ends, which lost 1 base and 3 bases, there was a span of 6 bases. In DNA, the CDR3 is TGCAGCGTTGAAGTTTTCGACACTGAAGCTTTCTTT. Protein product: CSVEVFDTEAFF.

There are a few counts of this clone. The CDR3 here is CASSNLRGRSEKLFF. CDR3 bases: TGTGCCAGCAGCAACCTCAGGGGGCGCAGTGAAAAACTGTTTTTT. V is TRBV21-1 and J is TRBJ1-4; the table's D call TRBD1 went unverified against the DNA. TRBV21-1 is termed a pseudogene. The CDR3 totals 15 residues.

CDR3 sequence: CASTPRLAGYNEQFF. Written as DNA, the CDR3 is TGTGCCAGCACCCCCCGACTAGCGGGGTACAATGAGCAGTTCTTC. This sequence joins TRBV9 and TRBJ2-1, with 11 nucleotides matching TRBD2. V was pared by 6 bases and J by 4 bases, with 6 bases of the junction left unmatched. The CDR3 is made up of 15 amino acids. Germline CDR1 and CDR2: SGDLS and YYNGEE. Full variable domain (outside the CDR3, taken from reference TRBV9 and TRBJ2-1): DSGVTQTPKHLITATGQRVTLRCSPRSGDLSVYWYQQSLDQGLQFLIQYYNGEERAKGNILERFSAQQFPDLHSELNLSSLELGDSALYFCASTPRLAGYNEQFFGPGTRLTVL.